These 32 T cell receptor beta chains share one sample of origin, sequenced in a study of T-cell memory formation after mild COVID-19. TCRdb fed the 5' RACE reads into MiXCR, producing one record per CDR3 protein. There are just over 400,000 distinct CDR3 sequences in the sample; less than 25% occur only once, and about an eighth lies in the top ten. Sequenced material: PBMCs or a T cell subset sorted from them (not recorded which). The source is an adult woman who had mild COVID-19 (a few samples of this study predate the infection). Cell type and time point are not known.

In its sample, this clonotype was seen a few times. CDR3 amino acids: CASSLGTISYEQYF. CDR3 DNA sequence: TGCGCCAGCAGCCTTGGGACTATTTCCTACGAGCAGTACTTC. J is TRBJ2-7 and V is TRBV4-1; 7 nucleotides align to TRBD2. The CDR3 is made up of 14 amino acids. The V and J ends lost 4 bases and 1 base, in that order; junction bases with no gene match: 4. Germline CDR1 MGHRA, CDR2 YSYEKL.

This clonotype occurred a few times. This chain connects TRBV4-2 to TRBJ1-1; D perhaps matches TRBD1 (5 bases). The germline V gene has CDR1 LGHNA and CDR2 YNFKEQ. Trimming removed 4 bases at V and 1 base at J, with 10 bases between. The CDR3 covers 14 residues. As DNA, the CDR3 is TGTGCCAGCAGCCTAAACAGGTGGAACACTGAAGCTTTCTTT. It codes for CASSLNRWNTEAFF.

The rearrangement uses TRBV20-1 and TRBJ2-3; 8 positions agree with TRBD2. V dropped 2 bases and J dropped 2; count of bases not matched to a gene: 3. The CDR3 is 14 amino acids. In germline, CDR1 is DFQATT, CDR2 SNEGSKA (reference sequence). CDR3 coding DNA: TGCAGTGCTAGACGGGGGGGGCCCACAGATACGCAGTATTTT. This sequence encodes CSARRGGPTDTQYF.

This clonotype was found once. The V and J genes are TRBV4-1 and TRBJ2-5; 10 bases align to TRBD2. Trimming took 4 bases from V and 4 from J; bases not matched to a gene: 15. Looked up from germline, CDR1 is MGHRA and CDR2 is YSYEKL. This CDR3 region has 18 residues. CDR3 nucleotide sequence: TGCGCCAGCAGCCGCGTCATAGCGGGGGGTTTTCCTGGAGAGACCCAGTACTTC. Amino acids: CASSRVIAGGFPGETQYF.

The rearrangement uses TRBV29-1 and TRBJ2-7, with 8 positions matching TRBD1. J was trimmed by 3 bases and V by 0 bases; bases with no gene match: 4. The CDR3 is 14 amino acids. CDR1 is SQVTM and CDR2 is ANQGSEA in the germline V gene. CDR3 in DNA: TGCAGCGTTGAAGAGGCAGGACAGGGCTACGAGCAGTACTTC. Encoded protein: CSVEEAGQGYEQYF.

This clonotype appeared a few times. The CDR3: CASSTHRAGANVLTF. CDR3 nucleotides: TGCGCCAGCAGCACTCACAGGGCTGGGGCCAACGTCCTGACTTTC. This chain uses TRBV5-1 with TRBJ2-6; a weak D match, TRBD1 (6 bases). CDR3 size: 15 residues. Germline CDR1 and CDR2: SGHRS and YFSETQ. Between the trimmed V and J ends, which lost 4 bases and 2 bases, there was a span of 10 bases.

The chain is built from TRBV30 and TRBJ2-7; TRBD1 agrees at 9 bases. Germline V lookup: CDR1 GTSNPN, CDR2 SVGIG (reference sequence). Trimming at V came to 8 bases and at J to 4 bases, leaving 12 bases not matched to a gene. The CDR3 sequence is 14 residues long. The CDR3 protein is CASGSGTGMYEQYF. As DNA, the CDR3 is TGTGCCAGTGGATCCGGGACAGGGATGTACGAGCAGTACTTC. Looking up the rest from reference TRBV30 and TRBJ2-7 gives the full variable domain: SQTIHQWPATLVQPVGSPLSLECTVEGTSNPNLYWYRQAAGRGLQLLFYSVGIGQISSEVPQNLSASRPQDRQFILSSKKLLLSDSGFYLCASGSGTGMYEQYFGPGTRLTVT.

This clonotype was seen only a few times. The CDR3: CASSPPVGSGTGNQPQHF. CDR3 sequence (DNA): TGTGCCAGCTCACCACCGGTAGGCTCCGGGACGGGCAATCAGCCCCAGCATTTT. The rearrangement uses TRBV18 and TRBJ1-5, with D maybe TRBD1 (5 bases). The CDR3 runs 18 residues. V shed 0 bases and J shed 2 bases, with 17 bases lying between them. Germline values: CDR1 KGHSH, CDR2 LQKENI.

The rearrangement joins TRBV3-1 to TRBJ1-1, with 11 bases matching TRBD1. The CDR3 has 15 amino acids. Germline trimming cut 2 bases from V and 6 bases from J; bases unmatched to any gene: 5. Germline loops: CDR1 LGHDT, CDR2 YNNKEL (reference sequence). The CDR3 sequence: CASSQYGQGAAEAFF. The CDR3 coding sequence is TGTGCCAGCAGCCAATATGGACAGGGGGCCGCTGAAGCTTTCTTT.

This clonotype turned up a few times. The chain uses TRBV4-2 and TRBJ2-1; tentative D call: TRBD2 (6 bases). V gave up 1 base and J gave up 8 bases, with 12 bases separating them. In germline, CDR1 is LGHNA, CDR2 YNFKEQ. This CDR3 has 14 amino acids. In nucleotides, the CDR3 is TGTGCCAGCAGCCAAGGTACTAGCAGGGATGAGCAGTTCTTC. Protein product: CASSQGTSRDEQFF.

This clonotype was picked up a small number of times. The rearrangement joins TRBV5-5 to TRBJ2-7; either TRBD1 or TRBD2 may fit D (5 bases each). The CDR3 length is 14 residues. CDR1 and CDR2 (germline): SGHKS, YYEKEE (reference sequence). Trimming took off 0 bases at V and 2 bases at J, with 9 bases between the two ends. The CDR3 loop reads CASSLGGAPYEQYF. The CDR3 DNA reads TGTGCCAGCAGCTTGGGAGGGGCCCCCTACGAGCAGTACTTC.

This clonotype was detected only a few times. The chain joins TRBV5-1 to TRBJ1-1; TRBD1 is a possible D gene (6 bases). V gave up 2 bases and J gave up 1 base, with 12 bases separating them. CDR3 length: 15 amino acids. CDR1 is SGHRS and CDR2 is YFSETQ in the germline V gene. In DNA, the CDR3 is TGCGCCAGCAGCTTTATAGGGGGGCGGAACACTGAAGCTTTCTTT. Its protein is CASSFIGGRNTEAFF.

The V and J genes are TRBV19 and TRBJ2-7; 7 bases agree with TRBD1. The CDR3 is made up of 14 amino acids. V shed 6 bases, J shed 1 base, and the junction held 6 bases outside the gene matches. Germline CDR1 is LNHDA and CDR2 is SQIVND (reference sequence). CDR3: CASSLSTGSYEQYF. The CDR3 region has the DNA TGTGCCAGTAGCTTATCGACAGGGTCCTACGAGCAGTACTTC.

This clonotype was found many times. The V and J genes are TRBV3-1 and TRBJ2-5; no clear D. The CDR3 loop spans 12 amino acids. Germline lookup yields CDR1 LGHDT and CDR2 YNNKEL (reference sequence). V lost 4 bases to trimming and J lost 1 base, with 4 bases between them. The CDR3, as DNA: TGTGCCAGCAGCCGAGTCCAAGAGACCCAGTACTTC. Its translation: CASSRVQETQYF.

This clonotype has a handful of counts. The CDR3 loop is CASSPPWGNYGYTF. The CDR3 coding sequence is TGTGCCAGCAGCCCCCCATGGGGGAACTATGGCTACACCTTC. The gene calls are TRBV14 and TRBJ1-2; possibly TRBD1 for D (5 bases). The V end was cut by 4 bases, the J end by 2 bases, with 11 bases between. CDR1 and CDR2 from the germline V gene are SGHDN and FVKESK. The CDR3 loop spans 14 amino acids. Full variable domain (outside the CDR3, taken from reference TRBV14 and TRBJ1-2): EAGVTQFPSHSVIEKGQTVTLRCDPISGHDNLYWYRRVMGKEIKFLLHFVKESKQDESGMPNNRFLAERTGGTYSTLKVQPAELEDSGVYFCASSPPWGNYGYTFGSGTRLTVV.

This clonotype was counted only a few times. The chain has TRBV6-5 and TRBJ2-2, with TRBD1 matching 8 bases. This CDR3 is built from 14 residues. Germline V gene sequence: CDR1 MNHEY, CDR2 SVGAGI. Trimming removed 9 bases from V and 4 bases from J; junction bases left unmatched: 7. CDR3 protein: CASIRDRLTGELFF. The CDR3 DNA sequence: TGTGCCAGTATCCGGGACAGGCTCACCGGGGAGCTGTTTTTT.

The chain links TRBV7-2 to TRBJ2-1; 11 positions agree with TRBD2. This CDR3 region has 16 residues. CDR1 SGHTA and CDR2 FQGNSA come from the germline V gene. V gave up 3 bases and J gave up 4 bases; unmatched junction bases: 5. CDR3 in DNA: TGTGCCAGCAGCTTCTGGGTAGCGGGAGGGTACAATGAGCAGTTCTTC. Translating gives CASSFWVAGGYNEQFF.

Written as DNA, the CDR3 is TGTGCCAGCAGTTTCTGGGCGAACACAGGAGATACTGAAGCTTTCTTT. This sequence encodes CASSFWANTGDTEAFF. V is TRBV12-3 or TRBV12-4 and J is TRBJ1-1; D is perhaps TRBD1 (5 bases). This CDR3 spans 16 amino acids. With 3 bases removed from V and 5 bases from J, the gap between germline ends came to 19 bases.

This chain uses TRBV2 with TRBJ2-5; D perhaps matches TRBD1 (6 bases). CDR1 is SNHLY and CDR2 is FYNNEI in the germline V gene. Trimming cost V 3 bases and J 2 bases, with 13 bases left between them. This CDR3 has 15 residues. The CDR3 sequence is CASSDVRGVQETQYF. CDR3 bases: TGTGCCAGCAGTGACGTCAGGGGAGTACAAGAGACCCAGTACTTC.

V and J are TRBV4-1 and TRBJ2-1, with TRBD2 matching 9 bases. Trimming at V came to 0 bases and at J to 5 bases, leaving 5 bases not matched to a gene. Per the germline V gene, CDR1 is MGHRA and CDR2 is YSYEKL. The CDR3 is made up of 16 amino acids. CDR3 coding DNA: TGCGCCAGCAGCCAAGATACGGCGGGGGGGCACAATGAGCAGTTCTTC. Protein sequence: CASSQDTAGGHNEQFF.

V usage is TRBV20-1 and J usage is TRBJ2-7; 7 bases line up with TRBD2. Germline trimming cut 3 bases from V and 5 bases from J; bases unmatched to any gene: 10. CDR3 length: 14 amino acids. Per the germline V gene, CDR1 is DFQATT and CDR2 is SNEGSKA (reference sequence). For the CDR3, the DNA is TGCAGTGCTAGGAGGGCGGGAGTTGCTAACGAGCAGTACTTC. Translated: CSARRAGVANEQYF.

This sequence joins TRBV7-3 and TRBJ2-3; tentatively, D is TRBD1 or TRBD2 (6 bases each). CDR3 length: 14 residues. V was cut by 5 bases and J by 1 base, with 10 bases left in between. CDR1 is SGHTA, CDR2 FQGTGA, per germline. CDR3 in amino acids: CASSAGHGTDTQYF. DNA of the CDR3: TGTGCCAGCAGCGCGGGACATGGCACAGATACGCAGTATTTT. The entire variable domain, with the rest obtained from reference TRBV7-3 and TRBJ2-3, is as follows: GAGVSQTPSNKVTEKGKYVELRCDPISGHTALYWYRQSLGQGPEFLIYFQGTGAADDSGLPNDRFFAVRPEGSVSTLKIQRTERGDSAVYLCASSAGHGTDTQYFGPGTRLTVL.

Ten or more counts support this clonotype. The chain links TRBV20-1 to TRBJ2-7, with 8 positions matching TRBD1. The germline V gene has CDR1 DFQATT and CDR2 SNEGSKA (reference sequence). This CDR3 spans 14 amino acids. J lost 3 bases, V lost 5 bases, and 9 bases had no gene match. This CDR3 is CSAEDWTGSYEQYF. CDR3 coding DNA: TGCAGTGCTGAAGACTGGACAGGGAGCTACGAGCAGTACTTC.

The chain uses TRBV12-3 or TRBV12-4 and TRBJ1-2; 8 nucleotides agree with TRBD1. The CDR3 contains 14 residues. With V trimmed by 3 bases and J by 6 bases, 6 bases remained unmatched. In DNA form, the CDR3 reads TGTGCCAGCAGTTTTGGGCTACAGGGGGATGGCTACACCTTC. This sequence encodes CASSFGLQGDGYTF.

J is TRBJ2-1 and V is TRBV7-9; D not resolved. Germline lookup yields CDR1 SEHNR and CDR2 FQNEAQ (reference sequence). This CDR3 region has 15 residues. Trimming took off 4 bases at V and 3 bases at J, with 13 bases between the two ends. DNA of the CDR3: TGTGCCAGCAGCTCCCAGGAAAGGGTCTACAATGAGCAGTTCTTC. Protein: CASSSQERVYNEQFF.

This clonotype was seen more than once but under ten times. This chain connects TRBV9 to TRBJ2-2, with TRBD2 matching 7 bases. Germline V gene sequence: CDR1 SGDLS, CDR2 YYNGEE. CDR3 length: 16 residues. J gave up 6 bases and V 0 bases, and 8 bases lay outside the gene matches. The CDR3 DNA sequence: TGTGCCAGCAGCGTAGGGTTACGGGAGGAGGCCGGGGAGCTGTTTTTT. Translated, it gives CASSVGLREEAGELFF.

The chain couples TRBV7-7 to TRBJ2-5; 13 bases map to TRBD2. This CDR3 has 18 residues. Looked up from germline, CDR1 is SSHAT and CDR2 is FNYEAQ (reference sequence). J was trimmed by 1 base and V by 5 bases; bases with no gene match: 10. CDR3 region: CASSAPRGTSGAQETQYF. In DNA, the CDR3 is TGTGCCAGCAGCGCACCCCGCGGGACTAGCGGGGCCCAAGAGACCCAGTACTTC.

The table lists this clonotype with a few counts. V is TRBV19 and J is TRBJ2-3; maybe TRBD2 (6 bases). Germline-derived CDR1 and CDR2 are LNHDA and SQIVND (reference sequence). V was cut by 5 bases and J by 5 bases, with 17 bases left in between. The CDR3 extends over 15 amino acids. The CDR3 DNA sequence: TGTGCCAGTAGTCCGAGGGACGCCGGGGGAGATACGCAGTATTTT. Amino acids: CASSPRDAGGDTQYF.

V and J are TRBV29-1 and TRBJ2-2, with D maybe TRBD2 (5 bases). V lost 4 bases and J lost 7, with 13 bases in between. Germline CDR1 and CDR2: SQVTM and ANQGSEA. The CDR3 consists of 13 residues. CDR3 nucleotides: TGCAGCGTTGCCCAGATCGGGGTCGGGGAGCTGTTTTTT. It codes for CSVAQIGVGELFF.

Regarding this clonotype: A read error may be the cause here, since a much bigger clone is one base away. The chain has TRBV7-9 and TRBJ2-7; the match to TRBD2 covers 8 bases. The germline CDR1 and CDR2 sequences are SEHNR and FQNEAQ (reference sequence). The CDR3 totals 16 residues. The V gene end was trimmed by 1 base and the J gene end by 1 base; junction bases not matched to a gene: 6. CDR3 bases: TGTGCCAGCAGCTTAGTGGCTAGCGGGCCTTCCTACGAGCAGTACTTC. Protein product: CASSLVASGPSYEQYF.

At least ten counts were recorded for this clonotype. The V call is TRBV29-1, the J call TRBJ1-1; 8 nucleotides match TRBD1. The CDR3 is 13 amino acids. With V trimmed by 7 bases and J by 6 bases, 10 bases remained unmatched. The germline V gene encodes CDR1 SQVTM and CDR2 ANQGSEA. The CDR3 region has the DNA TGCAGCGCTTGGACAGGGACTATGGCTGAAGCTTTCTTT. Amino acid sequence: CSAWTGTMAEAFF. The whole variable domain, remainder taken from reference TRBV29-1 and TRBJ1-1, is SAVISQKPSRDICQRGTSLTIQCQVDSQVTMMFWYRQQPGQSLTLIATANQGSEATYESGFVIDKFPISRPNLTFSTLTVSNMSPEDSSIYLCSAWTGTMAEAFFGQGTRLTVV.

The chain uses TRBV7-9 and TRBJ2-1; no reliable D call. Trimming cost V 3 bases and J 8 bases, with 11 bases left between them. Germline CDR1 and CDR2: SEHNR and FQNEAQ (reference sequence). The CDR3 length is 13 residues. The CDR3 DNA sequence: TGTGCCAGCAGCTTTCCCCAAGGCGATGAGCAGTTCTTC. This sequence encodes CASSFPQGDEQFF.